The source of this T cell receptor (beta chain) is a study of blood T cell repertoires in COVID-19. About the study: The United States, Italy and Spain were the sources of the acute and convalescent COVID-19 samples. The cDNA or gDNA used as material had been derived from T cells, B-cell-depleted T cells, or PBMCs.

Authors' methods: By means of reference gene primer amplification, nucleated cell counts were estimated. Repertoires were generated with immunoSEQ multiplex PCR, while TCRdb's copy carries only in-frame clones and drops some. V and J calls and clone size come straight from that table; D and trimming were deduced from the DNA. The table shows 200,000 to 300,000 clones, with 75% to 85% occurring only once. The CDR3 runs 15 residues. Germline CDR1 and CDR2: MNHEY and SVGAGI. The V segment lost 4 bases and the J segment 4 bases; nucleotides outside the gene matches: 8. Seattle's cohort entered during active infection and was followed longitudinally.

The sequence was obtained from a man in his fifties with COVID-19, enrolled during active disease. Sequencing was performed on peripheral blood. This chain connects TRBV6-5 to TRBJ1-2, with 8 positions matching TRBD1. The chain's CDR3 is CASSSGQGGPYGYTF. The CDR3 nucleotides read TGTGCCAGCAGTTCTGGACAGGGAGGTCCCTATGGCTACACCTTC.